Each of the 26 T cell receptor beta chains below was sequenced from the same sample in a study of T cell clonality in common variable immunodeficiency. Generated by immunoSEQ multiplex PCR, the TCRdb table keeps only in-frame clones and is missing some. The table records over 30,000 clones without singletons, the ten largest covering 3.8%. Sequenced material: peripheral blood mononuclear cells. These receptors originate from a person aged 18 to 75 in good health.

In this sample, this clone is large. The CDR3 extends 3 residues past the end of the read, so its final part is completed from the germline J gene. Other DNA sequences in the same sample also yield this CDR3. The chain combines TRBV20-1 with TRBJ2-5; possible D gene TRBD1, 6 bases. From germline, CDR1 is DFQATT and CDR2 SNEGSKA (reference sequence). The CDR3 runs to 15 residues. V lost 6 bases, J lost 2 bases, and 19 bases lay in between. The CDR3 protein is CSARSFRGRQETQYF. Incomplete CDR3 DNA: TGCAGTGCCCGTTCTTTCAGGGGCCGGCAAGAGACC.

This clone was observed many times. CDR3 DNA (partial): TGTGCCAGCAGCTATACTAACTATGGC. Translated, it gives CASSYTNYG. The whole CDR3 sequence reads CASSYTNYGYTF. V is TRBV11-2 and J is TRBJ1-2; no clear D. The CDR3 end is not reached by the read, which stops 3 residues before it; the germline J gene fills it in. Germline V gene data show CDR1 as SGHAT and CDR2 as FQNNGV. Trimming took off 4 bases at V and 0 bases at J, with 3 bases between the two ends. The CDR3 is 12 amino acids.

This clone has at least ten counts. The read ends 3 residues before the CDR3 terminus; that terminus is restored from the germline J gene. The V and J genes are TRBV7-3 and TRBJ2-2; no reliable D call. The CDR3 extends over 15 amino acids. Trimming left V 4 bases short and J 0 bases short, with 9 bases between. The V gene's germline CDR1 is SGHTA and CDR2 FQGTGA. Incomplete CDR3 DNA: TGTGCCAGCAGCTCCCACCAGGCGAACACCGGGGAG. As protein: CASSSHQANTGE. The CDR3 in full is CASSSHQANTGELFF.

This clone was seen many times. The read stops 3 residues short of the end of the CDR3; the missing end is completed from the germline J gene. V is TRBV12-3 or TRBV12-4 and J is TRBJ2-5; TRBD1 might be the D (6 bases). Trimming stripped 4 bases from V and 5 bases from J, with 11 bases between. This CDR3 is built from 13 residues. CDR3 sequence: CASSSNRAETQYF. CDR3 DNA, as far as it was read: TGTGCCAGCAGTTCCAACAGGGCTGAGACC.

This clone was detected ten times or more. The sequence runs out 3 residues before the end of the CDR3; the remainder is reconstructed from the germline J gene. The rearrangement links TRBV29-1 to TRBJ2-3; no definite D call. The germline gives CDR1 SQVTM, CDR2 ANQGSEA. The CDR3 is 13 amino acids. Trimming stripped 3 bases from V and 2 bases from J, with 9 bases between. The CDR3 loop is CSVEAQTTDTQYF. The DNA read from the CDR3 is TGCAGCGTTGAGGCTCAAACCACAGATACG.

Ten or more counts support this clone. Read coverage stops 3 residues before the CDR3 terminus; the germline J gene supplies the remainder. The chain couples TRBV29-1 to TRBJ2-3, with TRBD2 matching over 10 bases. The germline V gene encodes CDR1 SQVTM and CDR2 ANQGSEA. The CDR3 length is 13 residues. CDR3 loop: CSVKRGGRETQYF. The DNA read from the CDR3 is TGCAGCGTTAAGCGGGGGGGCCGGGAGACG.

A remark on this clone: The CDR3 is cut off 3 residues early in the read; its end comes from the germline J gene. The chain links TRBV5-1 to TRBJ1-2; D gene uncertain. The CDR3 loop spans 15 amino acids. Germline-derived CDR1 and CDR2 are SGHRS and YFSETQ. The CDR3 bases that were read are TGCGCCAGCAGCTTGTTTCTAGCGGGTACCTACGAC. Translated, it gives CASSLFLAGTYD. The full CDR3 protein is CASSLFLAGTYDYTF.

A few counts support this clone. The CDR3 is cut off 3 residues early in the read; its end comes from the germline J gene. The chain joins TRBV7-2 to TRBJ2-5; 14 bases are shared with TRBD2. The CDR3 covers 15 residues. Germline V gene sequence: CDR1 SGHTA, CDR2 FQGNSA. CDR3 residues: CASSPGTSGSRTQYF. The CDR3 DNA, read in part, is TGTGCCAGCAGCCCAGGGACTAGCGGGAGCCGCACC.

Many counts were recorded for this clone. The read stops 3 residues short of the end of the CDR3; the missing end is completed from the germline J gene. The chain employs TRBV30 and TRBJ1-2; D may be TRBD1 (6 bases). The germline V gene has CDR1 GTSNPN and CDR2 SVGIG (reference sequence). V was trimmed by 2 bases and J by 3 bases, leaving 10 bases between them. CDR3 length: 13 amino acids. This CDR3 reads CAWSKGQHYGYTF. The DNA read from the CDR3 is TGTGCCTGGAGTAAAGGACAGCACTATGGC.

In this sample, this clone turned up many times. The sequence runs out 3 residues before the end of the CDR3; the remainder is reconstructed from the germline J gene. The chain uses TRBV7-2 and TRBJ2-2; possible D gene TRBD2, 7 bases. This CDR3 has 15 residues. Trimming stripped 8 bases from V and 3 bases from J, with 16 bases between. Germline CDR1 is SGHTA and CDR2 is FQGNSA. CDR3 DNA (partial): TGTGCCAGCTCACTGGGAGGGGGAGACACCGGGGAG. Encoded protein: CASSLGGGDTGE. The entire CDR3 protein reads CASSLGGGDTGELFF. Full variable domain (rest looked up from reference TRBV7-2 and TRBJ2-2): GAGVSQSPSNKVTEKGKDVELRCDPISGHTALYWYRQSLGQGLEFLIYFQGNSAPDKSGLPSDRFSAERTGGSVSTLTIQRTQQEDSAVYLCASSLGGGDTGELFFGEGSRLTVL.

Ten or more counts support this clone. The sequenced fragment ends 3 residues before the CDR3 boundary, so the rest is inferred from the germline J gene. This rearrangement joins TRBV5-1 to TRBJ2-2; maybe TRBD2 (6 bases). Germline V lookup: CDR1 SGHRS, CDR2 YFSETQ. The CDR3 totals 15 residues. V shed 0 bases and J shed 2 bases, with 8 bases lying between them. The part of the CDR3 DNA that was read is TGCGCCAGCAGCTTGGGCGGGGCCAACACCGGGGAG. Encoded protein: CASSLGGANTGE. The whole CDR3 protein reads CASSLGGANTGELFF.

For this clone: The CDR3 end falls 3 residues outside the read, so it is completed with the germline J gene. J is TRBJ1-2 and V is TRBV7-2; the D gene is possibly TRBD1 (5 bases). Germline values: CDR1 SGHTA, CDR2 FQGNSA. Trimming took 5 bases from V and 6 from J, leaving 16 bases between them. The CDR3 is made up of 14 amino acids. Partial CDR3 DNA: TGTGCCAGCAGCCCCCCAGGGAGACCTCATGGC. Translating it yields CASSPPGRPHG. The CDR3 reads in full as CASSPPGRPHGYTF.

The table lists this clone with many counts. The CDR3 extends 3 residues past the end of the read, so its final part is completed from the germline J gene. The chain has TRBV30 and TRBJ2-3; TRBD2 matches at 11 bases. CDR3 size: 15 residues. V lost 3 bases and J lost 1; bases outside the gene matches: 3. Germline-derived CDR1 and CDR2 are GTSNPN and SVGIG (reference sequence). CDR3 bases read: TGTGCCTGGAGCCTAGCGGGAGGAGGCACAGATACG. Amino acid sequence: CAWSLAGGGTDT. The full-length CDR3 reads as CAWSLAGGGTDTQYF.

This clone has a count of ten or more. The read comes to an end 3 residues before the CDR3 does, leaving the germline J gene to fill in the end. The V call is TRBV20-1, the J call TRBJ1-2, with D hard to call. Germline loops: CDR1 DFQATT, CDR2 SNEGSKA (reference sequence). This CDR3 has 14 residues. The CDR3 DNA, read in part, is TGCAGTGCTAGAGCCAGAGTTAGCGGGAGGGCC. It translates to CSARARVSGRA. The full CDR3 is CSARARVSGRAYTF.

This clone was found many times. The observed sequence ends 3 residues before the CDR3 terminus, with the missing tail filled in from the germline J gene. This rearrangement joins TRBV9 to TRBJ2-2, with unresolved D. CDR1 is SGDLS and CDR2 is YYNGEE in the germline V gene. V shed 2 bases and J shed 1 base, with 9 bases lying between them. CDR3 length: 15 residues. The chain's CDR3 is CASSVGALNTGELFF. CDR3 DNA, as far as it was read: TGTGCCAGCAGCGTCGGAGCGCTGAACACCGGGGAG.

Notes on this clone: A single base separates this from a much larger clone, so it may be a read error. Read coverage stops 3 residues before the CDR3 terminus; the germline J gene supplies the remainder. The rearrangement joins TRBV7-6 to TRBJ2-3; D might be TRBD2 (5 bases). The CDR3 length is 15 residues. Germline V gene lookup returns CDR1 SGHVS and CDR2 FNYEAQ. Incomplete CDR3 DNA: TGTGCCAGCAGCTTAGACTCGGGGAACAATCAGCCG. It translates to CASSLDSGNNQP. The full CDR3 protein is CASSLDSGNNQPQYF.

This clone showed up many times. The junction departs from the called germline gene at one end, perhaps through a read error. Coverage ceases 3 residues before the CDR3 finishes, and the germline J gene fills in the end. This rearrangement joins TRBV4-2 to TRBJ1-4; TRBD1 might be the D (5 bases). This CDR3 has 16 residues. CDR1 is LGHNA, CDR2 YNFKEQ, per germline. The covered CDR3 bases are TGCGCCAGCAGCCAAGTCCTGAGCTCTGGGGCCAACGTA. Translated, it gives CASSQVLSSGANV. In full, the CDR3 reads CASSQVLSSGANVLFF.

Many counts were recorded for this clone. Coverage ceases 3 residues before the CDR3 finishes, and the germline J gene fills in the end. This rearrangement joins TRBV7-6 to TRBJ1-6, with D hard to call. Trimming removed 0 bases from V and 7 bases from J, with 10 bases in between. The germline V gene has CDR1 SGHVS and CDR2 FNYEAQ. This CDR3 region has 15 residues. CDR3 loop: CASSLAGRENSPLHF. The CDR3 DNA, read in part, is TGTGCCAGCAGCTTAGCTGGGCGCGAGAATTCACCC.

At least ten counts were recorded for this clone. Read data end 3 residues before the CDR3 end; the end is taken from the germline J gene. Other DNA sequences within the sample encode an identical CDR3. The V and J genes are TRBV5-4 and TRBJ2-5; D is uncertain. Germline assignment: CDR1 SGHNT and CDR2 YYREEE (reference sequence). The length of the CDR3 is 15 residues. V was trimmed by 0 bases and J by 1 base, leaving 10 bases between them. Partial CDR3 DNA: TGTGCCAGCAGCTTGGAACTATCGGTCCAAGAGACC. Translating gives CASSLELSVQET. The full CDR3 sequence reads CASSLELSVQETQYF.

A few counts support this clone. The read halts 3 residues ahead of the CDR3 end, with the missing end drawn from the germline J gene. The chain joins TRBV7-9 to TRBJ2-4; possibly TRBD2 for D (5 bases). Germline loops: CDR1 SEHNR, CDR2 FQNEAQ (reference sequence). The CDR3 consists of 14 residues. The sequenced part of the CDR3 DNA is TGTGCCAGCAGCCCACGGACGGGGAACTATGGT. Its protein is CASSPRTGNYG. The whole CDR3 region reads CASSPRTGNYGQYF.

Only a few counts were recorded for this clone. One end of the junction fails to match germline, which may point to a read error. With the read ending 3 residues before the CDR3 end, the germline J gene is used to fill in that end. In the same sample, other DNA sequences code for this CDR3. The V and J genes are TRBV18 and TRBJ1-3; tentative D call: TRBD1 (5 bases). This CDR3 comprises 16 residues. Germline V lookup: CDR1 KGHSH, CDR2 LQKENI. CDR3 sequence: CASSPAETDSGNTIYF. The part of the CDR3 DNA that was read is TGTGCCAGCTCACCAGCCGAGACAGACTCTGGAAACACG.

In its sample, this clone was seen many times. CDR3 loop: CSASTDSPSYEQYF. Incomplete CDR3 DNA: TGCAGTGCTAGTACAGATTCGCCCTCCTACGAG. The chain uses TRBV20-1 and TRBJ2-7; D ambiguous. Read data end 3 residues before the CDR3 end; the end is taken from the germline J gene. In germline, CDR1 is DFQATT, CDR2 SNEGSKA (reference sequence). The CDR3 is 14 residues long. Trimming took 3 bases from V and 0 from J, leaving 12 bases between them.

This clone was picked up many times. The CDR3 end lies 3 residues beyond the end of the read and is filled in from the germline J gene. The V call is TRBV5-1, the J call TRBJ1-1, with 10 bases that match TRBD1. V dropped 4 bases and J dropped 6; count of bases not matched to a gene: 6. CDR1 SGHRS and CDR2 YFSETQ come from the germline V gene. This CDR3 contains 14 residues. CDR3 in amino acids: CASSPDRGGPEAFF. The CDR3 bases that were read are TGCGCCAGCAGCCCGGACAGGGGGGGTCCTGAA.

This clone came up a few times. The DNA ends 3 residues before the CDR3 does, and the rest of the CDR3 is filled in from the germline J gene. The chain couples TRBV11-3 to TRBJ2-1; D possibly corresponds to TRBD2 (6 bases). The CDR3 contains 13 residues. Germline V lookup: CDR1 SGHNT, CDR2 YENEEA. V lost 3 bases, J lost 8 bases, and 11 bases lay in between. The DNA read from the CDR3 is TGTGCCAGCAGCTTTGGACCGGGGGATGAG. Protein: CASSFGPGDE. The entire CDR3 protein is CASSFGPGDEQFF.

This clone was detected many times. A much larger clonotype is one base distant, so this may be a read error. With the read ending 3 residues before the CDR3 end, the germline J gene is used to fill in that end. The sample has other DNA sequences that encode this CDR3 too. The chain links TRBV10-3 to TRBJ1-3, with D maybe TRBD1 (6 bases). This CDR3 region has 16 residues. Germline assignment: CDR1 ENHRY and CDR2 SYGVKD. The CDR3 spells CAISSFTGRSGNTIYF. The part of the CDR3 DNA that was read is TGTGCCATCAGCAGTTTTACAGGGCGCTCTGGAAACACA.

This clone came up many times. The read gets to within 3 residues of the CDR3 end, and the germline J gene fills in the rest. This chain links TRBV27 with TRBJ1-2; possibly TRBD1 for D (5 bases). CDR3 length: 17 residues. V was pared by 5 bases and J by 0 bases, with 19 bases between. Per the germline V gene, CDR1 is MNHEY and CDR2 is SMNVEV (reference sequence). The part of the CDR3 DNA that was read is TGTGCCAGCAGTCCGTACAGACAAGGGGCCCCTAACTATGGC. Translation: CASSPYRQGAPNYG. The whole CDR3 protein is CASSPYRQGAPNYGYTF.